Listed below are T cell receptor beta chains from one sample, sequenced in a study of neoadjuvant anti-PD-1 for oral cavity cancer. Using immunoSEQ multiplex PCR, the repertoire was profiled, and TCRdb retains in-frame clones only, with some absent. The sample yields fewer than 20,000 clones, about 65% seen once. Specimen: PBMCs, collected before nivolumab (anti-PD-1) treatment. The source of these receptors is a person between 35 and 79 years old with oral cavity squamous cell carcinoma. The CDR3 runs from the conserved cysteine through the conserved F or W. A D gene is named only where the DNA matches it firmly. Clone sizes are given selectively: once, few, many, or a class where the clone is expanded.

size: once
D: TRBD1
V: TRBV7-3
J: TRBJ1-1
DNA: TGTGCCAGCAGCTTAAAAGGGACAGGGGGGTTGGCTTTCTTT
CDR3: CASSLKGTGGLAFF

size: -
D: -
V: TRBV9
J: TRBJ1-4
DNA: TGTGCCAGCAGCTCTCGGGGGGAGGAGGATGAAAAACTGTTTTTT
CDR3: CASSSRGEEDEKLFF

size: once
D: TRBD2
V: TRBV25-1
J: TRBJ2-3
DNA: TGTGCCAGCAGTTCACACGCTAGCGGGAAGACAGATACGCAGTATTTT
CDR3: CASSSHASGKTDTQYF

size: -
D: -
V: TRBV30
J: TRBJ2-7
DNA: TGTGCCTGGAGTGTACAACCGGGGGCCAAGCAGTACTTC
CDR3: CAWSVQPGAKQYF

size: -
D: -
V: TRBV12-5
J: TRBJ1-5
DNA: TGTGCTAGTGGTTTGGCCCCGAGCAATCAGCCCCAGCATTTT
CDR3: CASGLAPSNQPQHF

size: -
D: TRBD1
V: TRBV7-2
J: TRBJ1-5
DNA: TGTGCCAGCAGCCCGGCGACAGGGACCCAGCATTTT
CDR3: CASSPATGTQHF

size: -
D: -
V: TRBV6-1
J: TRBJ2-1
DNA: TGTGCCAGCAGCCAAGGGGGGATGTACAATGAGCAGTTCTTC
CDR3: CASSQGGMYNEQFF

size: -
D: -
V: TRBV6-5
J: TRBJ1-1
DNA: TGTGCCAGCAGTTACGAGTCAGGGAGGACTGAAGCTTTCTTT
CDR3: CASSYESGRTEAFF

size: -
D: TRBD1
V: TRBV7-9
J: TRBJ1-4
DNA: TGTGCCAGCAGCCCGACAGGGGGCAATGAAAAACTGTTTTTT
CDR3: CASSPTGGNEKLFF

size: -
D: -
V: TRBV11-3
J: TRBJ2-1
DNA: TGTGCCAGCAGCTTAGTCCCGCTGGCGGAGCAGTTCTTC
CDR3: CASSLVPLAEQFF

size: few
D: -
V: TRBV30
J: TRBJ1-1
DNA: TGTGCCTGGAGTACCCAGTTGGACACTGAAGCTTTCTTT
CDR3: CAWSTQLDTEAFF

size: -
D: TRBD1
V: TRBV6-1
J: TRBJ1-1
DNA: TGTGCCAGCAGTGTGGTTACAGGGGGCACTGAAGCTTTCTTT
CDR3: CASSVVTGGTEAFF

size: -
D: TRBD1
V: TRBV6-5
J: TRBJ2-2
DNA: TGTGCCAGCAGCCAAGCGCCAGGGGGCACCGGGGAGCTGTTTTTT
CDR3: CASSQAPGGTGELFF

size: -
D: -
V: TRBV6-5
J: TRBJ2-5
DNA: TGTGCCAGCAGTTACTCAAGGGGACACCAAGAGACCCAGTACTTC
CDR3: CASSYSRGHQETQYF

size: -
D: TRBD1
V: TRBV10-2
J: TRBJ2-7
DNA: TGCGCCAGCAGTGAGTCCGACAGGGGGAATTACTTC
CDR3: CASSESDRGNYF

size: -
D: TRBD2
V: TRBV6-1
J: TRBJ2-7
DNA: TGTGCCAGCAGTGAAGAAGCGGGAGGTCTAACCTACGAGCAGTACTTC
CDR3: CASSEEAGGLTYEQYF

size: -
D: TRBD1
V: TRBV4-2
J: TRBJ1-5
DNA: TGTGCCAGCAGCCAGACCGGGACAGGGGGAAATCAGCCCCAGCATTTT
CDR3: CASSQTGTGGNQPQHF

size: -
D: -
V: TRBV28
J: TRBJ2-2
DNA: TGTGCCAGCACTCAGGGGTCCTACACCGGGGAGCTGTTTTTT
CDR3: CASTQGSYTGELFF